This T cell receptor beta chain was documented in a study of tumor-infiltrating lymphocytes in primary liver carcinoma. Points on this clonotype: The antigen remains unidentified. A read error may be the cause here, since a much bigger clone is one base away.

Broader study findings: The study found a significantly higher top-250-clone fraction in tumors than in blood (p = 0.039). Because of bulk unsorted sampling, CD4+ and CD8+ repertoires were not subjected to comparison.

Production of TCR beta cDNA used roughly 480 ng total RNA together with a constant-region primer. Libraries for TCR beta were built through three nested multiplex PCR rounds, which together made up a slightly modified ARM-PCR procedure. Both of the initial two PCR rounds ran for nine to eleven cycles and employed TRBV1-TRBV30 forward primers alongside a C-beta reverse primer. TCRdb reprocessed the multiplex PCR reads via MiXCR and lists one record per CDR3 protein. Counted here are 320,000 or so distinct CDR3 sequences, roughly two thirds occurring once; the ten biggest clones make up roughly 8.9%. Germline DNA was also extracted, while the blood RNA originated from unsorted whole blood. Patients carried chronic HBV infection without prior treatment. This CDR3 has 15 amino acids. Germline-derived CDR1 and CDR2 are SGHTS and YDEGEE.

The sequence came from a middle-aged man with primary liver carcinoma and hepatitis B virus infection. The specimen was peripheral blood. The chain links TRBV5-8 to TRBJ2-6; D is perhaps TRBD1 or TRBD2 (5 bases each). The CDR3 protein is CASSSRRTGANVLAF. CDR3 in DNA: TGTGCCAGCAGCTCCCGGCGGACTGGGGCCAACGTCCTGGCTTTC.